The 2 T cell receptor beta chains in this list originate from one sample, sequenced in a study of early T cells in non-severe SARS-CoV-2 infection. TCRdb redid the calling of the 5' RACE reads with MiXCR, one entry per CDR3 protein. The top ten hold roughly 11% of the sample, which has over 80,000 distinct CDR3 sequences, 11% to 15% seen once. Sequences were obtained from whole blood. The receptors originated from an adult who was a healthcare worker with PCR-confirmed SARS-CoV-2 infection or an uninfected control (not recorded which).

Ten or more counts support this clonotype. The chain uses TRBV5-1 and TRBJ2-1; perhaps TRBD2 as D (6 bases). There are 15 residues in the CDR3. V shed 4 bases and J shed 2 bases, with 13 bases lying between them. Germline V gives CDR1 SGHRS, CDR2 YFSETQ. This CDR3 reads CASSLRLGAYNEQFF. Here the CDR3 DNA reads TGCGCCAGCAGCCTTAGACTAGGAGCCTACAATGAGCAGTTCTTC. Together with reference TRBV5-1 and TRBJ2-1, the CDR3 gives the full variable domain: KAGVTQTPRYLIKTRGQQVTLSCSPISGHRSVSWYQQTPGQGLQFLFEYFSETQRNKGNFPGRFSGRQFSNSRSEMNVSTLELGDSALYLCASSLRLGAYNEQFFGPGTRLTVL.

This clonotype turned up a few times. The chain employs TRBV5-1 and TRBJ2-2; D unresolved. The germline V gene has CDR1 SGHRS and CDR2 YFSETQ. The V end lost 4 bases, the J end lost 3 bases, and 7 bases lay between the germline ends. There are 13 residues in the CDR3. The CDR3 sequence: CASSPRDTGELFF. The CDR3 DNA sequence: TGCGCCAGCAGCCCCCGGGACACCGGGGAGCTGTTTTTT.